What follows are 9 T cell receptor beta chains derived from one specimen sequenced in a study of blood T cell repertoires in COVID-19. Only in-frame clones appear in the TCRdb table, and some are missing; sequencing was by immunoSEQ multiplex PCR. The sample records about 290,000 clones, about nine tenths being singletons. Material: peripheral blood. These receptors came from a woman in her twenties or thirties with COVID-19, enrolled during active disease.

This chain connects TRBV3-1 (or the pseudogene TRBV3-2) to TRBJ2-7; D gene unclear. The germline V gene encodes CDR1 LGHDT and CDR2 YNNKEL (reference sequence). V lost 0 bases to trimming and J lost 4 bases, with 10 bases between them. This CDR3 has 14 residues. The CDR3: CASSQDGPNYEQYF. The CDR3 region has the DNA TGTGCCAGCAGCCAAGATGGGCCTAATTACGAGCAGTACTTC.

J is TRBJ2-1 and V is TRBV28; TRBD2 matches at 7 bases. CDR1 is MDHEN, CDR2 SYDVKM, per germline. The CDR3 is made up of 17 amino acids. The V and J ends lost 3 bases and 0 bases, in that order; junction bases with no gene match: 8. DNA of the CDR3: TGTGCCAGCAGTTTTGGGTACGCTAGCGGCTCCTACAATGAGCAGTTCTTC. Protein product: CASSFGYASGSYNEQFF.

The chain couples TRBV5-1 to TRBJ1-1; 9 bases line up with TRBD1. CDR3 length: 14 residues. J lost 9 bases, V lost 4 bases, and 10 bases had no gene match. Germline-derived CDR1 and CDR2 are SGHRS and YFSETQ. The CDR3 spells CASSHGTGQDQAFF. CDR3 bases: TGCGCCAGCAGCCACGGGACAGGGCAGGATCAAGCTTTCTTT.

The gene calls are TRBV2 and TRBJ2-1; D not resolved. CDR1 and CDR2 (germline): SNHLY, FYNNEI. The CDR3 extends over 12 amino acids. Trimming removed 6 bases at V and 7 bases at J, with 10 bases between. The CDR3 nucleotides read TGTGCCAGCAGCCCTGATGAGAATGAGCAGTTCTTC. Its translation: CASSPDENEQFF. The full variable domain, completed using reference TRBV2 and TRBJ2-1, is EPEVTQTPSHQVTQMGQEVILRCVPISNHLYFYWYRQILGQKVEFLVSFYNNEISEKSEIFDDQFSVERPDGSNFTLKIRSTKLEDSAMYFCASSPDENEQFFGPGTRLTVL.

The rearrangement joins TRBV5-1 to TRBJ1-4, with a weak D call TRBD1 (5 bases). Germline CDR1 SGHRS, CDR2 YFSETQ. The CDR3 is 13 residues long. Trimming removed 7 bases at V and 5 bases at J, with 12 bases between. The CDR3 region has the DNA TGCGCCAGCCAAAGACAGCCCAATGAAAAACTGTTTTTT. Translated: CASQRQPNEKLFF. The variable domain in full, with the rest retrieved from reference TRBV5-1 and TRBJ1-4, is KAGVTQTPRYLIKTRGQQVTLSCSPISGHRSVSWYQQTPGQGLQFLFEYFSETQRNKGNFPGRFSGRQFSNSRSEMNVSTLELGDSALYLCASQRQPNEKLFFGSGTQLSVL.

V is TRBV20-1 and J is TRBJ2-3, with D unresolved. The CDR3 spans 10 residues. CDR1 is DFQATT, CDR2 SNEGSKA, per germline (reference sequence). V lost 4 bases to trimming and J lost 8 bases, with 7 bases between them. As DNA, the CDR3 is TGCAGTGCTACGGTTGCTACGCAGTATTTT. Protein product: CSATVATQYF.

The chain employs TRBV7-2 and TRBJ2-3; D may be TRBD2 (6 bases). V lost 6 bases and J lost 5, with 15 bases in between. The V gene's germline CDR1 is SGHTA and CDR2 FQGNSA. This CDR3 is 14 amino acids long. The DNA of the CDR3 is TGTGCCAGCAGACCCCTAGCGCCTCGAGATACGCAGTATTTT. Its protein is CASRPLAPRDTQYF.

The chain links TRBV7-9 to TRBJ1-1; D remains unclear. V was pared by 2 bases and J by 7 bases, with 11 bases between. The CDR3 loop spans 13 amino acids. From germline, CDR1 is SEHNR and CDR2 FQNEAQ (reference sequence). This CDR3 is CASSLIEGNEAFF. CDR3 nucleotide sequence: TGTGCCAGCAGCTTAATTGAGGGAAATGAAGCTTTCTTT.

This chain joins TRBV6-2 or TRBV6-3 and TRBJ2-1; D may be TRBD2 (5 bases). Trimming removed 4 bases from V and 4 bases from J, with 14 bases in between. CDR1 MNHEY and CDR2 SVGEGT come from the germline V gene. CDR3 length: 15 residues. CDR3 in DNA: TGTGCCAGCAGTTCCCTCCCACGGGAATACAATGAGCAGTTCTTC. Translating gives CASSSLPREYNEQFF.